The 13 T cell receptor beta chains in this list originate from one sample, sequenced in a study of blood T cell repertoires in COVID-19. TCRdb keeps only in-frame clones here, not all; method: immunoSEQ multiplex PCR. This table has 110,000 or so clones, approximately 85% appearing once. Material for sequencing was peripheral blood. All receptors come from a human donor in a cohort sampled during active COVID-19.

The rearrangement links TRBV5-6 to TRBJ1-4; D is ambiguous. This CDR3 region has 14 residues. The V gene lost 0 bases and the J gene lost 2 bases, with 5 bases spanning the gap. CDR1 is SGHDT and CDR2 is YYEEEE in the germline V gene. CDR3: CASSLVQTNEKLFF. In DNA form, the CDR3 reads TGTGCCAGCAGCTTGGTACAGACTAATGAAAAACTGTTTTTT.

The chain carries TRBV5-8 and TRBJ2-2, with D possibly TRBD2 on 5 matching bases. Germline V gene lookup returns CDR1 SGHTS and CDR2 YDEGEE. The V end lost 3 bases, the J end lost 5 bases, and 11 bases lay between the germline ends. The CDR3 has 14 residues. CDR3 nucleotides: TGTGCCAGCAGCTGGGGATCGGGGACCGGGGAGCTGTTTTTT. Protein sequence: CASSWGSGTGELFF.

Only a few counts were recorded for this clone. The genes are TRBV6-5 and TRBJ1-1; 8 bases agree with TRBD1. Germline V gives CDR1 MNHEY, CDR2 SVGAGI. V gave up 8 bases and J gave up 5 bases; unmatched junction bases: 10. This CDR3 has 14 amino acids. The CDR3 here is CASGWTGIGTEAFF. The DNA for the CDR3 is TGTGCCAGCGGATGGACAGGGATAGGTACTGAAGCTTTCTTT.

The gene calls are TRBV4-1 and TRBJ1-1; 7 bases align to TRBD1. J lost 3 bases, V lost 1 base, and 8 bases had no gene match. Looked up from germline, CDR1 is MGHRA and CDR2 is YSYEKL. The CDR3 runs 16 residues. The CDR3 region has the DNA TGCGCCAGCAGCCAAGGGAAGGGGGCGCGGGACACTGAAGCTTTCTTT. Protein sequence: CASSQGKGARDTEAFF.

J is TRBJ2-1 and V is TRBV10-1, with 8 bases matching TRBD1. There are 14 residues in the CDR3. Germline V gives CDR1 WNHNN, CDR2 SYGVQD (reference sequence). V was clipped by 3 bases and J by 3 bases; unmatched bases: 1. CDR3 sequence: CASSEGQGYNEQFF. CDR3 bases: TGCGCCAGCAGTGAAGGACAGGGCTACAATGAGCAGTTCTTC.

This clone has just a few counts. The chain is built from TRBV6-8 and TRBJ2-7; 7 bases align to TRBD2. The CDR3 is 15 amino acids. Germline V gene lookup returns CDR1 MNHGY and CDR2 SAAAGT. Trimming took 0 bases from V and 2 from J; bases not matched to a gene: 4. The CDR3 spells CASSYSRAGPYEQYF. In DNA form, the CDR3 reads TGTGCCAGCAGTTACTCGAGAGCGGGGCCCTACGAGCAGTACTTC.

The CDR3 reads CASSQNFQRQETQYF. The CDR3 region has the DNA TGTGCCAGCAGCCAAAATTTCCAGCGACAAGAGACCCAGTACTTC. This sequence joins TRBV3-1 (or the pseudogene TRBV3-2) and TRBJ2-5, with D unresolved. The CDR3 consists of 15 residues. Germline lookup yields CDR1 LGHDT and CDR2 YNNKEL (reference sequence). V was shortened by 2 bases and J by 2 bases, with 12 bases between the two germline ends.

This sequence joins TRBV7-2 and TRBJ2-2, with D tentatively TRBD2 (6 bases). The CDR3 is made up of 16 amino acids. Per germline, CDR1 SGHTA and CDR2 FQGNSA. Trimming stripped 1 base from V and 2 bases from J, with 11 bases between. The CDR3 region has the DNA TGTGCCAGCAGCTTAGTTGGCGGGGCCAACACCGGGGAGCTGTTTTTT. Protein: CASSLVGGANTGELFF.

V gene TRBV23-1 combines with J gene TRBJ2-7; 7 bases are a match to TRBD2. TRBV23-1 is recorded as an ORF, its role being uncertain. V trimming: 4 bases; J trimming: 1 base; junction bases outside the gene matches: 13. This CDR3 contains 17 residues. The CDR3 DNA follows: TGCGCCAGCAGTCGAAACCCCGAGCTAGCGGATTCCTACGAGCAGTACTTC. This translates into CASSRNPELADSYEQYF.

This clone was counted only a few times. The rearrangement links TRBV20-1 to TRBJ2-7; unclear D gene. Germline lookup yields CDR1 DFQATT and CDR2 SNEGSKA (reference sequence). The CDR3 is 10 amino acids. V was cut by 3 bases and J by 6 bases, with 6 bases left in between. The CDR3 nucleotides are TGCAGTGCTAGTTTTCTCGAGCAGTACTTC. As protein: CSASFLEQYF.

The chain carries TRBV27 and TRBJ1-6, with no clear D. Per germline, CDR1 MNHEY and CDR2 SMNVEV (reference sequence). This CDR3 spans 18 amino acids. V shed 6 bases and J shed 0 bases, with 18 bases lying between them. The CDR3 nucleotides are TGTGCCAGCAGCCCCGTCGGAGGTCAGAGCTCCTATAATTCACCCCTCCACTTT. Residues: CASSPVGGQSSYNSPLHF.

As DNA, the CDR3 is TGTGCCAGCCATGGGACAAGTTGGAACACCGGGGAGCTGTTTTTT. Protein: CASHGTSWNTGELFF. The V call is TRBV2, the J call TRBJ2-2, with D possibly matching TRBD1 (6 bases). The V gene lost 8 bases and the J gene lost 1 base, with 14 bases spanning the gap. The CDR3 totals 15 residues. Looked up from germline, CDR1 is SNHLY and CDR2 is FYNNEI.

This clone was recorded only once. The CDR3 spells CASSPPGLEGNGELFF. CDR3 coding DNA: TGCGCCAGCAGCCCCCCGGGACTAGAGGGGAACGGGGAGCTGTTTTTT. The chain employs TRBV5-1 and TRBJ2-2, with 8 bases fitting TRBD2. J gave up 7 bases and V 4 bases, and 12 bases lay outside the gene matches. CDR1 SGHRS and CDR2 YFSETQ come from the germline V gene. This CDR3 spans 16 amino acids.